This record looks at one T cell receptor beta chain sequence and its context. These data come from a study of blood T cell repertoires in COVID-19. Study-wide background: Italy, Spain and the United States were the sources of the convalescent and acute COVID-19 samples. PBMCs, B-cell-depleted T cells, or T cells were the source of the cDNA or gDNA that made up the material.

Participant-reported clinical history was the basis for cohort assignment. Those designated as exposed participants met a COVID-19 case within 2 weeks before study entry. Produced via immunoSEQ multiplex PCR; TCRdb's table is partial and in-frame only. Seen here are about 240,000 clones, around four fifths observed once, and the top ten hold 3% to 4%. The CDR3 consists of 14 residues. Germline assignment: CDR1 SNHLY and CDR2 FYNNEI. V was pared by 10 bases and J by 0 bases, with 14 bases between. The sequenced material came from PBMCs or T cells enriched from blood (not recorded which). The rearrangement uses TRBV2 and TRBJ2-3, with D perhaps TRBD2 (6 bases). The receptor was derived from a woman in her forties who had been exposed to COVID-19. CDR3 coding DNA: TGTGCCACCTCCGAGGCGGGGAGCACAGATACGCAGTATTTT. Protein sequence: CATSEAGSTDTQYF.